This TCR beta chain was captured in a study of T cell responses to AZD1222 COVID-19 vaccine. Study-level findings and limits: The study reported that nearly half of spike-specific TCRs target unmutated variant regions. Donors, mostly white British, included more females; clonal diversity was possibly underestimated. Seropositive at baseline were only 5 to 7 AZD1222 recipients. At 160-218 and 743-854, vaccine-associated CD4 TCRs were dominant, and they spanned spike.

TCRdb's copy holds only in-frame clones and misses some; the assay was immunoSEQ multiplex PCR. The profile shows roughly 72,000 clones, about nine tenths of them singletons. V dropped 2 bases and J dropped 1; count of bases not matched to a gene: 6. This CDR3 spans 16 amino acids. Germline CDR1 is KGHSH and CDR2 is LQKENI. Concerning this clone: What it binds is not known.

This sample comprised peripheral blood, obtained 28 days after the second dose of the MenACWY control vaccine. This clonotype was obtained from an adult who received the MenACWY meningococcal vaccine as a control. This chain uses TRBV18 with TRBJ1-1, with 8 bases matching TRBD1. Here the CDR3 reads CASSPKDRAPNTEAFF. The CDR3 DNA follows: TGTGCCAGCTCACCAAAGGACAGGGCTCCGAACACTGAAGCTTTCTTT. Full variable domain (missing parts from reference TRBV18 and TRBJ1-1): NAGVMQNPRHLVRRRGQEARLRCSPMKGHSHVYWYRQLPEEGLKFMVYLQKENIIDESGMPKERFSAEFPKEGPSILRIQQVVRGDSAAYFCASSPKDRAPNTEAFFGQGTRLTVV.